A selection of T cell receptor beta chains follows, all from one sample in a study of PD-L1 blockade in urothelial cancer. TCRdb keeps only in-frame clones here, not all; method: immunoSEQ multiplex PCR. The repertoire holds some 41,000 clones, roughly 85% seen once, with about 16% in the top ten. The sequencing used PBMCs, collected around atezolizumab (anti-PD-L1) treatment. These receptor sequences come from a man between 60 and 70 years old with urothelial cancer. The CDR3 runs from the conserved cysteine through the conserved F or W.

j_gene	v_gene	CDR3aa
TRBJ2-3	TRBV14	CASSNRGTGTTFSTDTQYF
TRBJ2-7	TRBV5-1	CASSVGTGPIPYEQYF
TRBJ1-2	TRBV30	CAWGQGGYGYTF
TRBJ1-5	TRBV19	CASSTPGQGYQPQHF
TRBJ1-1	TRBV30	CAWSPPVTQPEAFF
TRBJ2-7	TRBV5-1	CASRRLAGGSSYEQYF
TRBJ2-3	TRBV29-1	CSVERGSTDTQYF
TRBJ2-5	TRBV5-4	CASSYSGHRGETQYF
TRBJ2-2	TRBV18	CASSRQEEAGELFF
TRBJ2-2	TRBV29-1	CSGGSTGELFF
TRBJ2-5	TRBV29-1	CSVVTLAAYQETQYF
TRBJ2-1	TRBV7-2	CASSLVDLRVDEQFF
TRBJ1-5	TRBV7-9	CASSLDENQPQHF
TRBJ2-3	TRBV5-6	CASSLFTSGGDTQYF
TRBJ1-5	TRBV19	CASSIGEPQHF
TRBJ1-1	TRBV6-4	CASSDTPQGENTEAFF
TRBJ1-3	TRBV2	CASSYDGTVSGNTIYF
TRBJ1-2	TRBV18	CASSPSTGGYGYTF
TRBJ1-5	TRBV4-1	CASSRDRGRWQPQHF
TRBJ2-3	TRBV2	CASVPWGGEQYF
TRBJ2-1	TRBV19	CASSIAGFEQFF
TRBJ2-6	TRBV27	CASSRRGVAGGSSGANVLTF
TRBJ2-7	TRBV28	CASSYPRGYEQYF
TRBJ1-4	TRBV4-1	CASSQVGTVGEKLFF
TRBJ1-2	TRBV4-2	CASSQDRDTATTNYGYTF
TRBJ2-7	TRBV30	CAWDGTGVYEQYF
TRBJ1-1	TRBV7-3	CASVRTTGNTEAFF
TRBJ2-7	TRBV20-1	CSASGGIEQCF
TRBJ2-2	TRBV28	CASSPRGWLAGGPRGGELFF
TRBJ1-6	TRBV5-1	CASSTWTGGNSPLHF
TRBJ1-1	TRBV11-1	CASTRQGTGTEAFF
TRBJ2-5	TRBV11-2	CASSLERQETQYF
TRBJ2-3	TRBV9	CASSVRGVGGTDTQYF